This T cell receptor beta chain was captured in a study of blood T cell repertoires in COVID-19. This CDR3 spans 14 amino acids. Germline V gene sequence: CDR1 GTSNPN, CDR2 SVGIG (reference sequence). V gave up 4 bases and J gave up 5 bases; unmatched junction bases: 7. Only in-frame clones appear in the TCRdb table, and some are missing; sequencing was by immunoSEQ multiplex PCR. The sample lists some 340,000 clones, 87% seen once, with 5.3% in the top ten. Participants spanned ages 18 to 89 years and resided in roughly 26 US areas. The sequence derives from a woman aged 25 to 39 who had recovered from COVID-19. The sequenced material came from PBMCs or T cells enriched from blood (not recorded which). The gene calls are TRBV30 and TRBJ1-5; 8 bases match TRBD1. The CDR3 reads CAWTPTGVDQPQHF. The CDR3 DNA sequence: TGTGCCTGGACTCCGACAGGGGTCGATCAGCCCCAGCATTTT.